The clone carrying this T cell receptor beta chain was seen a few times. Its antigen is undetermined. There are 15 residues in the CDR3. Trimming left V 1 base short and J 5 bases short, with 15 bases between. Germline CDR1 DFQATT, CDR2 SNEGSKA (reference sequence). The sample belongs to a study of blood T cells in healthy people across ages. Study-wide points: Among long-lived donors, naive CD4+ cells were more numerous and diversity higher than in aged donors. Naive and antigen-experienced cells could not be conclusively compared, given unsorted PBMCs.

PCR was performed a second time for about 7 to 11 cycles using a sample-barcoded 5' primer and a J-beta primer mix. One entry per CDR3 protein results from TCRdb running MiXCR on the 5' RACE reads. The sample includes about 830,000 distinct CDR3 sequences, 55% to 70% of them seen just once. The receptor's source is a young man in good health. This chain joins TRBV20-1 and TRBJ1-5; the D gene is possibly TRBD1 (5 bases). The sequencing input was blood. The CDR3 region has the DNA TGCAGTGCTAGAGGGCAGGGCCAAACTCATCAGCCCCAGCATTTT. Translated: CSARGQGQTHQPQHF.